Presented here are 26 T cell receptor beta chains from one specimen sequenced in a study of blood T cell repertoires in COVID-19. Sequenced by immunoSEQ multiplex PCR; TCRdb stores in-frame clones only, minus some. Among about 300,000 clones listed, 70% to 90% were seen once. Material: PBMCs or T cells enriched from blood (not recorded which). The receptor set was obtained from a man under 40 who had recovered from COVID-19.

The rearrangement joins TRBV27 to TRBJ2-7; tentatively, D is TRBD1 (6 bases). V shed 6 bases and J shed 2 bases, with 11 bases lying between them. In germline, CDR1 is MNHEY, CDR2 SMNVEV (reference sequence). The CDR3 has 13 amino acids. The CDR3 DNA reads TGTGCCAGCAGCCAATACAGGGCCTACGAGCAGTACTTC. Amino acid sequence: CASSQYRAYEQYF.

V usage is TRBV7-8 and J usage is TRBJ1-5, with 9 bases that match TRBD1. Per germline, CDR1 SGHVS and CDR2 FQNEAQ. The V segment lost 2 bases and the J segment 7 bases; nucleotides outside the gene matches: 3. The CDR3 is made up of 14 amino acids. Here the CDR3 DNA reads TGTGCCAGCAGCTTATGGACAGGGGAACAGCCCCAGCATTTT. The encoded protein is CASSLWTGEQPQHF.

V and J are TRBV27 and TRBJ1-2; TRBD1 aligns across 11 bases. The CDR3 loop spans 16 amino acids. Trimming took 7 bases from V and 4 from J; bases not matched to a gene: 11. Germline CDR1 reads MNHEY; CDR2 reads SMNVEV (reference sequence). The CDR3 is CASTSFGQGASYGYTF. The DNA of the CDR3 is TGTGCCAGCACTAGTTTCGGACAGGGGGCCAGCTATGGCTACACCTTC.

The gene calls are TRBV5-8 and TRBJ2-7; 12 nucleotides agree with TRBD1. The CDR3 consists of 16 residues. The J segment lost 13 bases and the V segment lost 5 bases, leaving 19 bases of the junction unmatched. From germline, CDR1 is SGHTS and CDR2 YDEGEE. Here the CDR3 DNA reads TGTGCCAGCAGTCCCACCTTCCCGGGACAGGGGGCCTACGATTACTTC. This sequence encodes CASSPTFPGQGAYDYF.

The sample holds one count of this clone. Other DNA sequences within the sample encode an identical CDR3. The V and J genes are TRBV30 and TRBJ1-5; D remains unclear. V was trimmed by 5 bases and J by 1 base, leaving 9 bases between them. Germline V gene sequence: CDR1 GTSNPN, CDR2 SVGIG (reference sequence). This CDR3 is built from 13 residues. This CDR3 is CAWSPGSNQPQHF. Written as DNA, the CDR3 is TGTGCCTGGTCACCGGGGAGCAATCAGCCCCAGCATTTT.

The gene calls are TRBV4-3 and TRBJ1-6, with D hard to call. The CDR3 runs 14 residues. Germline-derived CDR1 and CDR2 are LGHNA and YSLEER. V lost 0 bases, J lost 9 bases, and 9 bases lay in between. The chain's CDR3 is CASSQDIEGSPLHF. CDR3 nucleotide sequence: TGCGCCAGCAGCCAAGATATTGAGGGTTCACCCCTCCACTTT.

This rearrangement joins TRBV5-4 to TRBJ1-6; the D gene is possibly TRBD1 (6 bases). Trimming shortened V by 0 bases and J by 13 bases, and 23 bases separated the two germline ends. The CDR3 is 17 amino acids. The germline CDR1 and CDR2 sequences are SGHNT and YYREEE (reference sequence). CDR3 DNA: TGTGCCAGCAGCTTGGGTTCAGGTCGAACCAGGGGTGGGCCCCTCCACTTT. Protein sequence: CASSLGSGRTRGGPLHF.

The chain combines TRBV10-3 with TRBJ2-3, with D tentatively TRBD2 (5 bases). CDR3 length equals 13 residues. Germline V lookup: CDR1 ENHRY, CDR2 SYGVKD. Trimming removed 0 bases from V and 7 bases from J, with 8 bases in between. The CDR3 nucleotides read TGTGCCATCAGTGAGTCCAGAGGGAATACGCAGTATTTT. Protein: CAISESRGNTQYF.

The CDR3 nucleotides are TGTGCCATCAGCGTCTCTAACTCCGGGACAGGGTCGTACGAGCAGTACTTC. Amino acid sequence: CAISVSNSGTGSYEQYF. The chain links TRBV10-3 to TRBJ2-7; the match to TRBD1 covers 9 bases. J lost 4 bases, V lost 6 bases, and 16 bases had no gene match. The CDR3 runs to 17 residues. CDR1 is ENHRY and CDR2 is SYGVKD in the germline V gene.

The J gene is TRBJ1-3, the V gene TRBV25-1; D not certain. V lost 7 bases, J lost 3 bases, and 16 bases lay in between. Germline V gene lookup returns CDR1 MGHDK and CDR2 SYGVNS. The CDR3 consists of 15 residues. The CDR3 reads CASTSGLLYGNTIYF. The CDR3 nucleotides read TGTGCCAGCACCTCCGGACTACTCTATGGAAACACCATATATTTT.

This clone was seen just once. The chain combines TRBV5-6 with TRBJ1-4; the D gene is possibly TRBD1 (5 bases). The CDR3 covers 14 residues. Trimming stripped 0 bases from V and 4 bases from J, with 7 bases between. CDR1 and CDR2 from the germline V gene are SGHDT and YYEEEE. DNA of the CDR3: TGTGCCAGCAGCTTGGTGACAGATAATGAAAAACTGTTTTTT. Translated: CASSLVTDNEKLFF.

V usage is TRBV6-2 or TRBV6-3 and J usage is TRBJ2-7, with TRBD1 matching 7 bases. The germline V gene encodes CDR1 MNHEY and CDR2 SVGEGT. Trimming cost V 5 bases and J 4 bases; bases outside gene matches: 14. CDR3 length: 16 amino acids. CDR3 DNA: TGTGCCAGCAGTCCGAGGACAGGATCCCGCAATTACGAGCAGTACTTC. Residues: CASSPRTGSRNYEQYF.

The V call is TRBV3-1 (or the pseudogene TRBV3-2), the J call TRBJ2-3, with D possibly being TRBD2 (5 bases). Germline V gene data show CDR1 as LGHDT and CDR2 as YNNKEL (reference sequence). This CDR3 spans 16 amino acids. V was pared by 0 bases and J by 3 bases, with 13 bases between. The DNA of the CDR3 is TGTGCCAGCAGCCAAGATCTTACGGGGTCTACAGATACGCAGTATTTT. Amino acids: CASSQDLTGSTDTQYF.

The chain has TRBV10-3 and TRBJ2-1; D perhaps matches TRBD1 (5 bases). The germline gives CDR1 ENHRY, CDR2 SYGVKD. V lost 5 bases and J 7 bases, leaving 9 bases between the germline ends. The CDR3 extends over 12 amino acids. The CDR3 sequence: CAISISGNEQFF. The CDR3 region has the DNA TGTGCCATCAGTATCTCAGGGAATGAGCAGTTCTTC.

The gene calls are TRBV3-1 (or the pseudogene TRBV3-2) and TRBJ2-1; D might be TRBD1 (6 bases). Deletions cut 1 base from V and 7 bases from J, with 11 bases between. The CDR3 spans 14 residues. Per germline, CDR1 LGHDT and CDR2 YNNKEL (reference sequence). Written as DNA, the CDR3 is TGTGCCAGCAGCCAAGGACTACAGGGTAATGAGCAGTTCTTC. This codes for CASSQGLQGNEQFF.

V gene TRBV10-1 combines with J gene TRBJ2-7, with 11 bases matching TRBD2. Germline values: CDR1 WNHNN, CDR2 SYGVQD (reference sequence). The ends lost 6 bases at V and 3 bases at J; junction bases unmatched: 10. The CDR3 extends over 16 amino acids. The CDR3: CASRDHRLAGNYEQYF. CDR3 nucleotide sequence: TGCGCCAGCAGAGATCATAGACTAGCGGGAAACTACGAGCAGTACTTC.

The rearrangement links TRBV4-2 to TRBJ2-7; no clear D. V lost 0 bases to trimming and J lost 2 bases, with 11 bases between them. The germline V gene encodes CDR1 LGHNA and CDR2 YNFKEQ. The CDR3 is 15 residues long. The CDR3 sequence: CASSQETASTYEQYF. The CDR3 coding sequence is TGTGCCAGCAGCCAAGAAACGGCTAGTACCTACGAGCAGTACTTC.

The chain is built from TRBV2 and TRBJ1-2; D is unresolved. Per the germline V gene, CDR1 is SNHLY and CDR2 is FYNNEI. The V end lost 3 bases, the J end lost 4 bases, and 15 bases lay between the germline ends. This CDR3 has 15 residues. The CDR3 DNA reads TGTGCCAGCAGTGATACAGTCCAACCCCTCTATGGCTACACCTTC. This gives the protein CASSDTVQPLYGYTF. Using reference TRBV2 and TRBJ1-2 for the parts outside the CDR3, the full variable domain is EPEVTQTPSHQVTQMGQEVILRCVPISNHLYFYWYRQILGQKVEFLVSFYNNEISEKSEIFDDQFSVERPDGSNFTLKIRSTKLEDSAMYFCASSDTVQPLYGYTFGSGTRLTVV.

This rearrangement joins TRBV9 to TRBJ1-1, with TRBD1 matching 10 bases. Germline lookup yields CDR1 SGDLS and CDR2 YYNGEE. V trimming: 4 bases; J trimming: 4 bases; junction bases outside the gene matches: 4. The CDR3 covers 14 residues. CDR3 DNA sequence: TGTGCCAGCAGCAAGTGGGACAGGGGCACTGAAGCTTTCTTT. Its translation is CASSKWDRGTEAFF.

The rearrangement uses TRBV5-1 and TRBJ2-7; a weak D match, TRBD1 (6 bases). Trimming pared 4 bases from V and 4 bases from J, leaving 18 bases between. Germline assignment: CDR1 SGHRS and CDR2 YFSETQ. This CDR3 region has 15 residues. CDR3 nucleotides: TGCGCCAGCAGCCTACAGGGTCCCACCGGGTACGAGCAGTACTTC. This translates into CASSLQGPTGYEQYF.

V and J are TRBV6-1 and TRBJ1-2; 7 nucleotides align to TRBD1. The CDR3 spans 15 residues. CDR1 is MNHNS and CDR2 is SASEGT in the germline V gene. The V gene end was trimmed by 1 base and the J gene end by 3 bases; junction bases not matched to a gene: 5. The CDR3 loop is CASSEGLGTDYGYTF. CDR3 DNA sequence: TGTGCCAGCAGTGAAGGGTTGGGGACAGACTATGGCTACACCTTC.

This clone is a singleton in its sample. The V and J genes are TRBV4-2 and TRBJ1-5, with D maybe TRBD1 (6 bases). Per germline, CDR1 LGHNA and CDR2 YNFKEQ. The CDR3 has 15 amino acids. Trimming stripped 0 bases from V and 3 bases from J, with 9 bases between. The CDR3 loop is CASSQDRGTNQPQHF. The CDR3 coding sequence is TGTGCCAGCAGCCAAGACAGGGGAACCAATCAGCCCCAGCATTTT.

The J gene is TRBJ2-2, the V gene TRBV10-3; D is unclear. V gave up 6 bases and J gave up 3 bases, with 8 bases separating them. Germline V CDR1 and CDR2: ENHRY, SYGVKD. The CDR3 is 13 residues long. CDR3 nucleotides: TGTGCCATCAGACCCCAGGACACCGGGGAGCTGTTTTTT. Translating gives CAIRPQDTGELFF.

The J gene is TRBJ2-3, the V gene TRBV4-1, with D possibly matching TRBD2 (5 bases). The CDR3 sequence is 14 residues long. V gave up 1 base and J gave up 4 bases, with 9 bases separating them. Germline CDR1 and CDR2: MGHRA and YSYEKL. The CDR3: CASSQGRGADTQYF. The CDR3 nucleotides are TGCGCCAGCAGCCAAGGCCGGGGTGCAGATACGCAGTATTTT.

This chain uses TRBV7-3 with TRBJ1-1, with D perhaps TRBD1 (6 bases). CDR1 SGHTA and CDR2 FQGTGA come from the germline V gene. The ends were cut back, 5 bases at V and 3 bases at J, with 19 bases in the middle. The CDR3 covers 16 residues. CDR3 DNA sequence: TGTGCCAGCAGCCCAAGGGACACTGGCGTCCACACTGAAGCTTTCTTT. Protein product: CASSPRDTGVHTEAFF. Variable domain in full (rest from reference TRBV7-3 and TRBJ1-1): GAGVSQTPSNKVTEKGKYVELRCDPISGHTALYWYRQSLGQGPEFLIYFQGTGAADDSGLPNDRFFAVRPEGSVSTLKIQRTERGDSAVYLCASSPRDTGVHTEAFFGQGTRLTVV.

The rearrangement joins TRBV7-9 to TRBJ1-5; 10 nucleotides agree with TRBD1. The J segment lost 3 bases and the V segment lost 5 bases, leaving 7 bases of the junction unmatched. The CDR3 is 16 amino acids. The germline gives CDR1 SEHNR, CDR2 FQNEAQ (reference sequence). CDR3 sequence reads: CASSLGDRGDNQPQHF. The CDR3 nucleotides read TGTGCCAGCAGCCTCGGGGACAGGGGCGACAATCAGCCCCAGCATTTT.